This entry concerns a single T cell receptor (beta chain). V was trimmed by 8 bases and J by 1 base, leaving 11 bases between them. The CDR3 is made up of 14 amino acids. Germline CDR1 LNHDA, CDR2 SQIVND (reference sequence). This record belongs to a study of blood T cell repertoires in COVID-19. Some clones are missing from TCRdb's copy, which holds only in-frame ones; the method was immunoSEQ multiplex PCR. This sample has about 410,000 clones, with less than 95% found just once. The genes are TRBV19 and TRBJ2-2, with D perhaps TRBD1 (6 bases). The sequence was collected from a man between 18 and 29 years old who had recovered from COVID-19. Sequencing was performed on PBMCs or T cells enriched from blood (not recorded which). DNA for the CDR3: TGTGCCAGTTCAAAGACAGGGAACACCGGGGAGCTGTTTTTT. Its protein product is CASSKTGNTGELFF. The whole variable domain, filled in from reference TRBV19 and TRBJ2-2, reads DGGITQSPKYLFRKEGQNVTLSCEQNLNHDAMYWYRQDPGQGLRLIYYSQIVNDFQKGDIAEGYSVSREKKESFPLTVTSAQKNPTAFYLCASSKTGNTGELFFGEGSRLTVL.